This paragraph reports one TCR beta chain. Its matching antigen is unknown. The sample originates from a study of T-cell memory formation after mild COVID-19. TCRdb reanalysed the 5' RACE reads using MiXCR and keeps one entry per CDR3 protein. The sample records about 130,000 distinct CDR3 sequences, 17% being singletons. The CDR3 contains 16 residues. Trimming stripped 0 bases from V and 5 bases from J, with 12 bases between. Germline CDR1 SGHRS, CDR2 YFSETQ. Study observations and caveats: The CD4+ clones that contracted clustered mainly within CM and EM, and the CD8+ clones concentrated in EMRA. Second-wave clones peaking on day 37 lacked confirmed SARS-CoV-2 specificity.

The sample consisted of PBMCs or a T cell subset sorted from them (not recorded which). This chain joins TRBV5-1 and TRBJ1-6; D is unresolved. The origin of this receptor is a man younger than 35 who had mild COVID-19 (a few samples of this study predate the infection). Cell type and time point are not known. CDR3 sequence reads: CASSLGRSQNNSPLHF. The CDR3 DNA reads as TGCGCCAGCAGCTTGGGGAGGTCCCAAAATAATTCACCCCTCCACTTT.